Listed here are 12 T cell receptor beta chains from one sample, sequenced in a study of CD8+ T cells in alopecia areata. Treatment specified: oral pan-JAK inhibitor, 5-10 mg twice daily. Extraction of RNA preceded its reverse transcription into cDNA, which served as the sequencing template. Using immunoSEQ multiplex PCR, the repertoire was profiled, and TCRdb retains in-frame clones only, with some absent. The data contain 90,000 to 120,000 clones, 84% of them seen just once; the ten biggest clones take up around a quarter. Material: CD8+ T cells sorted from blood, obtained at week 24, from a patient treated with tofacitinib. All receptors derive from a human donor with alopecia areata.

CDR3 sequence: CASSVGADANTGELFF. The CDR3 bases are TGTGCCAGCAGCGTAGGTGCCGACGCGAACACCGGGGAGCTGTTTTTT. The genes are TRBV9 and TRBJ2-2, with unresolved D. Germline V lookup: CDR1 SGDLS, CDR2 YYNGEE. The CDR3 contains 16 residues. Trimming shortened V by 0 bases and J by 0 bases, and 9 bases separated the two germline ends.

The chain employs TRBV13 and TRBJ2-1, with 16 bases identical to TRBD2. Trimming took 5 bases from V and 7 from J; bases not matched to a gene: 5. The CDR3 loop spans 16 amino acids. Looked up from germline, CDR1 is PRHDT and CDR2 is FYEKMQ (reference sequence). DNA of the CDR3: TGTGCCAGCAGCCGGGGACTAGCGGGGGGGCCGAATGAGCAGTTCTTC. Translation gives CASSRGLAGGPNEQFF.

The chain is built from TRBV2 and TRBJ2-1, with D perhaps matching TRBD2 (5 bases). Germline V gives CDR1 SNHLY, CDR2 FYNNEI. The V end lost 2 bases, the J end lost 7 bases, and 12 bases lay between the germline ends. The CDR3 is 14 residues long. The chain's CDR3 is CASSEYRIANEQFF. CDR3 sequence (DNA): TGTGCCAGCAGTGAATATCGAATAGCGAATGAGCAGTTCTTC. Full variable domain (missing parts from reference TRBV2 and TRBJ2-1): EPEVTQTPSHQVTQMGQEVILRCVPISNHLYFYWYRQILGQKVEFLVSFYNNEISEKSEIFDDQFSVERPDGSNFTLKIRSTKLEDSAMYFCASSEYRIANEQFFGPGTRLTVL.

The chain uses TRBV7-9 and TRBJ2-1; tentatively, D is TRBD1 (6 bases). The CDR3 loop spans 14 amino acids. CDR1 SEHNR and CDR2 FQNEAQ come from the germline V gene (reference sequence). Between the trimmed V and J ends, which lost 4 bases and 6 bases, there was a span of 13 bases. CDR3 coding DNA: TGTGCCAGCAGCTCGACGGACAGCACCAATGAGCAGTTCTTC. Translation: CASSSTDSTNEQFF.

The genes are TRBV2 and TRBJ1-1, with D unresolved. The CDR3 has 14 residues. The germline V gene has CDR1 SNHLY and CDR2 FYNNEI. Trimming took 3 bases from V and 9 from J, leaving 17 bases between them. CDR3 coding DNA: TGTGCCAGCAGTGATATGATAGACCCCGGAAAAGCTTTCTTT. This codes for CASSDMIDPGKAFF.

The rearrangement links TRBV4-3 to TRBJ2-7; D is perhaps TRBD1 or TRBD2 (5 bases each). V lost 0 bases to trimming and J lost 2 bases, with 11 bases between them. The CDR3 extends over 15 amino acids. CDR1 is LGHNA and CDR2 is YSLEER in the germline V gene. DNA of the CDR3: TGCGCCAGCAGCCAAGAATGGGGGAATCCCTACGAGCAGTACTTC. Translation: CASSQEWGNPYEQYF.

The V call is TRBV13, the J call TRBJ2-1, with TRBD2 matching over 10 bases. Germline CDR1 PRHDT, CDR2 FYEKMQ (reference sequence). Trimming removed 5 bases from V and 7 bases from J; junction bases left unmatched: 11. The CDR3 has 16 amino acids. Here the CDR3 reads CASSPPGLAGENEQFF. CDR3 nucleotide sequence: TGTGCCAGCAGCCCACCAGGGCTAGCGGGGGAAAATGAGCAGTTCTTC.

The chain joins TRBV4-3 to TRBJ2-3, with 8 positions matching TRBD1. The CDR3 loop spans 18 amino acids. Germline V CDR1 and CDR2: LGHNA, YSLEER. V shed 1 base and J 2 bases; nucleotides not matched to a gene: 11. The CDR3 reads CASSQGRQGWALTDTQYF. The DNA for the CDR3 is TGCGCCAGCAGCCAAGGCCGACAGGGGTGGGCCCTCACAGATACGCAGTATTTT.

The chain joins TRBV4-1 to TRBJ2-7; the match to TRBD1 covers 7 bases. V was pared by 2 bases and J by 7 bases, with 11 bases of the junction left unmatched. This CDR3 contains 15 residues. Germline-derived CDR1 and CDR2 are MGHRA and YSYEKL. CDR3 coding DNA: TGCGCCAGCAGCCAAAGTGACAGGGAATACGAAGAGCAGTACTTC. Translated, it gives CASSQSDREYEEQYF.

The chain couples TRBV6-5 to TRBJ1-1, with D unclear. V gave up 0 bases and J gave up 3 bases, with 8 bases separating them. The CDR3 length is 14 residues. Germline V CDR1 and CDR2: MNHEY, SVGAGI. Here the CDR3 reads CASSYSGEDTEAFF. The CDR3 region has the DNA TGTGCCAGCAGTTACTCCGGGGAGGACACTGAAGCTTTCTTT.

The CDR3 DNA sequence: TGTGCCAGCAGTTTCTTCGGTACCTACGAGCAGTACTTC. Amino acid sequence: CASSFFGTYEQYF. The V gene is TRBV27, the J gene TRBJ2-7, with D unclear. V gave up 3 bases and J gave up 2 bases, with 8 bases separating them. In germline, CDR1 is MNHEY, CDR2 SMNVEV (reference sequence). The CDR3 extends over 13 amino acids.

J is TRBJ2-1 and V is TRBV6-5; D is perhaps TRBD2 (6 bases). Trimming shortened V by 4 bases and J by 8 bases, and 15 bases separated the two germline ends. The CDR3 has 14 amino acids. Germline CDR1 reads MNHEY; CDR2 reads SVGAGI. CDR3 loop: CASSSGTRVDEQFF. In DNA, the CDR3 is TGTGCCAGCAGTTCCGGGACTCGCGTGGATGAGCAGTTCTTC.